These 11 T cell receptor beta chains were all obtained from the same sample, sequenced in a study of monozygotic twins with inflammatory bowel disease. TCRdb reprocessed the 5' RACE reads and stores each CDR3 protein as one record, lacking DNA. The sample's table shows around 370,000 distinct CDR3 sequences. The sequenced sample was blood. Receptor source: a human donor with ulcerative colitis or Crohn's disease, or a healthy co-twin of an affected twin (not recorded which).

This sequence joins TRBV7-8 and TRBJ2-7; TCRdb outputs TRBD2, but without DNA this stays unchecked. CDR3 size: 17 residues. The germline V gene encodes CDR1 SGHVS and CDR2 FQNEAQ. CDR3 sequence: CASSLDTSGGATYEQYF. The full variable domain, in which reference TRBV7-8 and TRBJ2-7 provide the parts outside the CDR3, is GAGVSQSPRYKVAKRGQDVALRCDPISGHVSLFWYQQALGQGPEFLTYFQNEAQLDKSGLPSDRFFAERPEGSVSTLKIQRTQQEDSAVYLCASSLDTSGGATYEQYFGPGTRLTVT.

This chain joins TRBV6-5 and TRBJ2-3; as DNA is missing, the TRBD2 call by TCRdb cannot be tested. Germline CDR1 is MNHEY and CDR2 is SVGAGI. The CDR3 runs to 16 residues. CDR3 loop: CASSLGLAGVIDTQYF.

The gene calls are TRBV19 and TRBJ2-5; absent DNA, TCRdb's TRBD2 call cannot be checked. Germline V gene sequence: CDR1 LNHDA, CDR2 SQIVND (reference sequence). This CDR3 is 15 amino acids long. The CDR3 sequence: CASSILSGGSETQYF.

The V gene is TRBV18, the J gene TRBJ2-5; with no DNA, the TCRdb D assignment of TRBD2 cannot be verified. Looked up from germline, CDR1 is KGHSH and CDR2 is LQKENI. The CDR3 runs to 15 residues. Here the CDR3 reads CASSPERGSGETQYF.

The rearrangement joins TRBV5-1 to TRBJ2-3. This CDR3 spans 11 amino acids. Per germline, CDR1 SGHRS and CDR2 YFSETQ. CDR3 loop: CASSLKDTQYF.

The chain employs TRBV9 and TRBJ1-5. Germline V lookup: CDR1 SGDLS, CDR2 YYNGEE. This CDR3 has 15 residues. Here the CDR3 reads CASSVVGREDQPQHF.

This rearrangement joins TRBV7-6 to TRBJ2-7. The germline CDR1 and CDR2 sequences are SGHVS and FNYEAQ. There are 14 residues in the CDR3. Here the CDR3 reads CASSLSLQESEQYF.

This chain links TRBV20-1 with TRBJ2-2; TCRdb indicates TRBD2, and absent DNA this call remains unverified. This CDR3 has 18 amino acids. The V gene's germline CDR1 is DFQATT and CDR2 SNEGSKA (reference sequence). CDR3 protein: CSARDPTSGGGNTGELFF.

The CDR3 spells CASSPLRTGDSYEQYF. The chain carries TRBV7-6 and TRBJ2-7; the TCRdb call, TRBD1, lacks DNA for checking. CDR1 and CDR2 (germline): SGHVS, FNYEAQ. The CDR3 covers 16 residues.

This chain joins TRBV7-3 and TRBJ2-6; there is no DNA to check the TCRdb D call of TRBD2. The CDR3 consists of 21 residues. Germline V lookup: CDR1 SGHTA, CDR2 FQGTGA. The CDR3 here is CASSSTLGRVPTKFGANVLTF.

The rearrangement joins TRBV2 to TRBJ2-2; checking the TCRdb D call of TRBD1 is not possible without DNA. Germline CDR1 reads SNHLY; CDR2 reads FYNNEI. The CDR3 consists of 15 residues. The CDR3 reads CASSSMGGPTGELFF.